Shown below are 31 T cell receptor beta chains from a single sample sequenced in a study of shared clonotypes between healthy human individuals. Libraries were prepared by immunoSEQ multiplex PCR; TCRdb keeps only in-frame clonotypes and omits some of them. The repertoire holds some 1 million clones, more than 65% seen once, with about 1.5% in the top ten. Input material: memory CD4+ T cells sorted from blood. Subset indicated: CD45RA-negative fraction. The source of these receptors is a man aged 18 to 30 in good health.

The chain has TRBV4-1 and TRBJ2-5, with 9 bases matching TRBD1. The CDR3 spans 16 residues. V lost 5 bases to trimming and J lost 5 bases; unmatched junction nucleotides: 12. Germline lookup yields CDR1 MGHRA and CDR2 YSYEKL. CDR3 amino acids: CASSDRGTGGLETQYF. CDR3 DNA sequence: TGCGCCAGCAGCGATCGTGGCACAGGGGGCTTGGAGACCCAGTACTTC.

In nucleotides, the CDR3 is TGCGCCAGCAGCCCCGGGGACAGGGCCTTTGGTGGCTACACCTTC. Residues: CASSPGDRAFGGYTF. The rearrangement uses TRBV5-1 and TRBJ1-2, with 9 bases aligning to TRBD1. V shed 4 bases, J shed 7 bases, and the junction held 11 bases outside the gene matches. Per germline, CDR1 SGHRS and CDR2 YFSETQ. The CDR3 is 15 amino acids.

This chain links TRBV10-3 with TRBJ1-2; 9 nucleotides agree with TRBD1. Trimming cost V 4 bases and J 1 base; bases outside gene matches: 7. The CDR3 sequence is 16 residues long. Germline CDR1 ENHRY, CDR2 SYGVKD. CDR3 bases: TGTGCCATCAGTGGACCCCCGGGACAGGGTAACTATGGCTACACCTTC. This encodes CAISGPPGQGNYGYTF.

The genes are TRBV7-2 and TRBJ2-1, with D unresolved. Trimming took 5 bases from V and 0 from J, leaving 5 bases between them. CDR3 length: 13 amino acids. Germline assignment: CDR1 SGHTA and CDR2 FQGNSA. This chain's CDR3 is CASSRSSYNEQFF. The CDR3 DNA is TGTGCCAGCAGCAGAAGCTCCTACAATGAGCAGTTCTTC. The full variable domain, its missing parts supplied by reference TRBV7-2 and TRBJ2-1, is GAGVSQSPSNKVTEKGKDVELRCDPISGHTALYWYRQSLGQGLEFLIYFQGNSAPDKSGLPSDRFSAERTGGSVSTLTIQRTQQEDSAVYLCASSRSSYNEQFFGPGTRLTVL.

Concerning this clone itself: One base separates it from a far larger clone, so it is likely a read error. V and J are TRBV6-1 and TRBJ1-2; unclear D gene. Germline CDR1 reads MNHNS; CDR2 reads SASEGT. This CDR3 has 15 residues. The CDR3 DNA sequence: TGTGCCAGCGGTGAAGTAACCTCGGTTAACTATGGCTACACCTTC. This encodes CASGEVTSVNYGYTF.

This chain links TRBV7-9 with TRBJ1-1; D is possibly TRBD1 (6 bases). This CDR3 has 17 residues. Germline CDR1 reads SEHNR; CDR2 reads FQNEAQ (reference sequence). V dropped 1 base and J dropped 6 bases, with 21 bases sitting between them. CDR3 DNA sequence: TGTGCCAGCAGCTTAGGTTGGGGGGGCGCTTTTAATCCTGAAGCTTTCTTT. This codes for CASSLGWGGAFNPEAFF.

The chain is built from TRBV6-1 and TRBJ2-3; D is ambiguous. The CDR3 covers 14 residues. The V end lost 11 bases, the J end lost 0 bases, and 15 bases lay between the germline ends. Germline values: CDR1 MNHNS, CDR2 SASEGT. CDR3 region: CASQRITSTDTQYF. CDR3 coding DNA: TGTGCCTCCCAGCGTATTACTAGCACAGATACGCAGTATTTT.

The genes are TRBV4-1 and TRBJ1-1; D not certain. Trimming took off 4 bases at V and 6 bases at J, with 18 bases between the two ends. Germline V CDR1 and CDR2: MGHRA, YSYEKL. This CDR3 comprises 15 residues. The CDR3 reads CASSLPEGTSSEAFF. For the CDR3, the DNA is TGCGCCAGCAGCCTTCCAGAGGGAACAAGCTCTGAAGCTTTCTTT.

This clone came up once. This chain connects TRBV14 to TRBJ2-1, with D unclear. CDR1 and CDR2 from the germline V gene are SGHDN and FVKESK. The CDR3 contains 15 residues. The V and J ends lost 4 bases and 4 bases respectively, with 14 bases between them. As DNA, the CDR3 is TGTGCCAGCAGCCCGGGCTACACCCCGTACAATGAGCAGTTCTTC. It translates to CASSPGYTPYNEQFF. The full variable domain, rest sourced from reference TRBV14 and TRBJ2-1, is EAGVTQFPSHSVIEKGQTVTLRCDPISGHDNLYWYRRVMGKEIKFLLHFVKESKQDESGMPNNRFLAERTGGTYSTLKVQPAELEDSGVYFCASSPGYTPYNEQFFGPGTRLTVL.

J is TRBJ2-5 and V is TRBV7-2; 10 bases line up with TRBD2. Germline V lookup: CDR1 SGHTA, CDR2 FQGNSA. This CDR3 region has 15 residues. The V segment lost 5 bases and the J segment 5 bases; nucleotides outside the gene matches: 8. The CDR3 nucleotides read TGTGCCAGCAGCCTGAGCGGGAGGGCCGGGGAGACCCAGTACTTC. As protein: CASSLSGRAGETQYF.

The V gene is TRBV5-4, the J gene TRBJ2-7; D might be TRBD1 (6 bases). Germline CDR1 SGHNT, CDR2 YYREEE (reference sequence). V was trimmed by 5 bases and J by 0 bases, leaving 15 bases between them. This CDR3 region has 15 residues. CDR3 sequence reads: CASSLLTGASYEQYF. The DNA of the CDR3 is TGTGCCAGCAGTCTACTGACAGGTGCCTCCTACGAGCAGTACTTC.

This clone occurred once. The chain couples TRBV7-9 to TRBJ2-1; 10 nucleotides agree with TRBD2. Germline trimming cut 7 bases from V and 6 bases from J; bases unmatched to any gene: 9. CDR1 SEHNR and CDR2 FQNEAQ come from the germline V gene (reference sequence). The CDR3 runs 15 residues. The DNA for the CDR3 is TGTGCCAGCAACCCCGGGACTAGCGCGGTCAATGAGCAGTTCTTC. Its translation is CASNPGTSAVNEQFF.

This sequence joins TRBV5-1 and TRBJ1-3, with D possibly TRBD1 on 5 matching bases. Germline CDR1 and CDR2: SGHRS and YFSETQ. Trimming took 4 bases from V and 0 from J, leaving 8 bases between them. The CDR3 runs 14 residues. The CDR3 nucleotides read TGCGCCAGCAGCCCTACAGGCTCTGGAAACACCATATATTTT. This codes for CASSPTGSGNTIYF.

This clone was seen once. This chain connects TRBV7-3 to TRBJ2-3; D ambiguous. The CDR3 extends over 15 amino acids. From germline, CDR1 is SGHTA and CDR2 FQGTGA. V was shortened by 1 base and J by 0 bases, with 8 bases between the two germline ends. The CDR3 coding sequence is TGTGCCAGCAGCTTAAGGTCAGCTAGCACAGATACGCAGTATTTT. Translating gives CASSLRSASTDTQYF. The full variable domain, in which reference TRBV7-3 and TRBJ2-3 provide the parts outside the CDR3, is GAGVSQTPSNKVTEKGKYVELRCDPISGHTALYWYRQSLGQGPEFLIYFQGTGAADDSGLPNDRFFAVRPEGSVSTLKIQRTERGDSAVYLCASSLRSASTDTQYFGPGTRLTVL.

The chain combines TRBV7-9 with TRBJ1-6; D is perhaps TRBD1 (6 bases). The CDR3 consists of 17 residues. CDR1 and CDR2 (germline): SEHNR, FQNEAQ (reference sequence). V lost 3 bases, J lost 8 bases, and 20 bases lay in between. CDR3 protein: CASSLVRTGAGHSPLHF. The CDR3 nucleotides are TGTGCCAGCAGCTTGGTTAGAACGGGGGCAGGTCATTCACCCCTCCACTTT.

The chain uses TRBV11-1 and TRBJ2-3, with D unresolved. V was cut by 1 base and J by 1 base, with 9 bases left in between. This CDR3 contains 15 residues. Per the germline V gene, CDR1 is SGHAT and CDR2 is FQDESV (reference sequence). CDR3 bases: TGTGCCAGCAGCTTAGTTGGGTTGGGCACAGATACGCAGTATTTT. Its translation is CASSLVGLGTDTQYF.

This clone was counted a single time. The chain employs TRBV18 and TRBJ1-4, with a tentative D call TRBD1 (5 bases). Between the trimmed V and J ends, which lost 6 bases and 1 base, there was a span of 12 bases. The CDR3 length is 15 residues. Germline V gene sequence: CDR1 KGHSH, CDR2 LQKENI. This CDR3 reads CASSLDSGTNEKLFF. The CDR3 DNA follows: TGTGCCAGCTCGCTCGACAGTGGAACTAATGAAAAACTGTTTTTT.

The CDR3 is CASSRTGEGQPQHF. CDR3 nucleotides: TGTGCCAGCTCAAGGACAGGGGAGGGGCAGCCCCAGCATTTT. The chain employs TRBV18 and TRBJ1-5; TRBD1 matches 9 bases. V was pared by 5 bases and J by 7 bases, with 6 bases of the junction left unmatched. This CDR3 is built from 14 residues. The germline V gene has CDR1 KGHSH and CDR2 LQKENI.

In the case of this clone: The sample holds other DNA sequences that translate to the same CDR3. The CDR3 bases are TGTGCCAGCAGCGTAGGGACTGGGAGCTCCTACGAGCAGTACTTC. It codes for CASSVGTGSSYEQYF. The chain has TRBV9 and TRBJ2-7, with D possibly matching TRBD2 (5 bases). The CDR3 runs to 15 residues. V was pared by 0 bases and J by 0 bases, with 10 bases between. Germline values: CDR1 SGDLS, CDR2 YYNGEE.

The chain employs TRBV7-9 and TRBJ2-3; D could derive from TRBD1 or TRBD2 (5 bases each). The length of the CDR3 is 14 residues. Germline assignment: CDR1 SEHNR and CDR2 FQNEAQ (reference sequence). Trimming left V 5 bases short and J 6 bases short, with 15 bases between. DNA for the CDR3: TGTGCCAGCAGCCCCGGGGCCTCGAGGGATACGCAGTATTTT. Amino acids: CASSPGASRDTQYF.

V and J are TRBV5-4 and TRBJ1-6; no definite D call. The CDR3 totals 15 residues. The germline V gene has CDR1 SGHNT and CDR2 YYREEE (reference sequence). V lost 1 base, J lost 7 bases, and 12 bases lay in between. DNA for the CDR3: TGTGCCAGCAGCTTGCGGCGGGGTCCCAATTCACCCCTCCACTTT. This sequence encodes CASSLRRGPNSPLHF.

This chain connects TRBV9 to TRBJ1-2; 7 nucleotides agree with TRBD1. The CDR3 runs to 17 residues. Germline values: CDR1 SGDLS, CDR2 YYNGEE. The trim removed 4 bases at V and 7 bases at J, leaving 19 bases unmatched. For the CDR3, the DNA is TGTGCCAGCAGCCCTTCTTGGGGGACAGCTTCTTCGGGTGGCTACACCTTC. It yields the protein CASSPSWGTASSGGYTF.

A remark on this clone: With a much larger clone just one base away, this may be a read error. The chain links TRBV7-2 to TRBJ1-5; unclear D gene. Per germline, CDR1 SGHTA and CDR2 FQGNSA. V lost 1 base and J lost 0, with 4 bases in between. The CDR3 is 14 residues long. CDR3 protein: CASSLDVSNQPQHF. CDR3 DNA sequence: TGTGCCAGCAGCTTAGACGTTAGCAATCAGCCCCAGCATTTT.

This clone appeared once. CDR3 sequence (DNA): TGTGCCAGCAGTTCCTGGACTAGCGGGAGAGAGACCCAGTACTTC. Translated, it gives CASSSWTSGRETQYF. V usage is TRBV27 and J usage is TRBJ2-5, with 13 bases matching TRBD2. The germline V gene encodes CDR1 MNHEY and CDR2 SMNVEV (reference sequence). The CDR3 has 15 amino acids. Unmatched junction bases numbered 3, after V lost 4 bases and J lost 4 bases.

The chain links TRBV4-1 to TRBJ2-7; 8 bases map to TRBD2. From germline, CDR1 is MGHRA and CDR2 YSYEKL. The CDR3 length is 17 residues. The J segment lost 12 bases and the V segment lost 3 bases, leaving 22 bases of the junction unmatched. The CDR3 sequence is CASSHGPTSGSNAGVYF. CDR3 coding DNA: TGCGCCAGCAGCCATGGCCCGACCAGCGGGAGTAATGCGGGTGTGTACTTC.

In this sample, this clone turned up a few times. The rearrangement uses TRBV7-3 and TRBJ2-1, with a tentative D call TRBD1 (6 bases). V was shortened by 2 bases and J by 0 bases, with 8 bases between the two germline ends. CDR1 is SGHTA and CDR2 is FQGTGA in the germline V gene. There are 15 residues in the CDR3. CDR3 residues: CASSLLGASYNEQFF. The CDR3 DNA reads as TGTGCCAGCAGCTTACTGGGGGCCTCCTACAATGAGCAGTTCTTC.

This clone is a singleton in its sample. The chain has TRBV23-1 and TRBJ2-5, with 7 bases that match TRBD2. TRBV23-1 belongs to the ORF category, with a function that is uncertain. Losses at the gene ends were 9 bases for V and 5 bases for J; bases not matched to a gene: 6. The CDR3 has 12 residues. CDR3 DNA sequence: TGCGCCAGAAGCGGGATGCGCGAGACCCAGTACTTC. Amino acid sequence: CARSGMRETQYF.

V gene TRBV7-9 combines with J gene TRBJ1-2; no clear D gene. V lost 8 bases to trimming and J lost 8 bases, with 12 bases between them. This CDR3 has 11 residues. CDR1 and CDR2 from the germline V gene are SEHNR and FQNEAQ (reference sequence). The CDR3, as DNA: TGTGCCAGCGGGCGGGAGAGGGGCTACACCTTC. This encodes CASGRERGYTF.

This chain uses TRBV9 with TRBJ1-2; D gene ambiguous. CDR3 length: 15 residues. Germline values: CDR1 SGDLS, CDR2 YYNGEE. The ends were cut back, 0 bases at V and 5 bases at J, with 14 bases in the middle. CDR3 sequence (DNA): TGTGCCAGCAGCGTAGATGCGGGAAAAGGGTATGGCTACACCTTC. Translation gives CASSVDAGKGYGYTF.

The chain links TRBV19 to TRBJ1-1; no clear D gene. V lost 4 bases and J 4 bases, leaving 10 bases between the germline ends. The germline gives CDR1 LNHDA, CDR2 SQIVND (reference sequence). The CDR3 has 13 amino acids. CDR3 sequence reads: CASSNRGITEAFF. CDR3 in DNA: TGTGCCAGTAGTAACAGAGGGATCACTGAAGCTTTCTTT.

The chain uses TRBV10-1 and TRBJ2-1; no definite D call. V was cut by 5 bases and J by 8 bases, with 7 bases left in between. Germline V gene lookup returns CDR1 WNHNN and CDR2 SYGVQD (reference sequence). CDR3 length: 11 amino acids. The DNA of the CDR3 is TGCGCCAGCAGTCGGAACGATGAGCAGTTCTTC. This translates into CASSRNDEQFF.